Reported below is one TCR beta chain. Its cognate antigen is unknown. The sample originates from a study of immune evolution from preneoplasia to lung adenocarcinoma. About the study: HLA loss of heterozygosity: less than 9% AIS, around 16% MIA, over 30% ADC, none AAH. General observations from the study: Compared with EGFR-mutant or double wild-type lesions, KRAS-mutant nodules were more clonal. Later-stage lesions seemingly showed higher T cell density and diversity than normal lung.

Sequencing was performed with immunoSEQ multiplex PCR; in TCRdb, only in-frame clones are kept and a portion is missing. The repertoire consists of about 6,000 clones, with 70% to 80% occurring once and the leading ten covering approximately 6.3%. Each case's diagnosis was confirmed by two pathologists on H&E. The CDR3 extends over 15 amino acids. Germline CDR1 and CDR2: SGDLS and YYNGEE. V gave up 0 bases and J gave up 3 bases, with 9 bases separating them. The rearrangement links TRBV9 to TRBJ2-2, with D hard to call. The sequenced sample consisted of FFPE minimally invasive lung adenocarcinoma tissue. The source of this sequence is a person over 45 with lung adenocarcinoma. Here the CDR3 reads CASSVGNQYTGELFF. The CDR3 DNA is TGTGCCAGCAGCGTAGGAAATCAGTACACCGGGGAGCTGTTTTTT.